This T cell receptor (beta chain) was identified during a study of blood T cell repertoires in COVID-19. Study details: The study drew acute and convalescent COVID-19 samples from the United States, Italy and Spain.

Clinical history as reported by participants underpinned cohort assignment. CDR3 length: 13 residues. Trimming took off 6 bases at V and 0 bases at J, with 9 bases between the two ends. CDR1 MNHNY and CDR2 SVGAGI come from the germline V gene (reference sequence). The protocol was immunoSEQ multiplex PCR, while the TCRdb copy is restricted to in-frame clones and leaves out a portion. Counted here are under 250,000 clones, approximately 85% occurring once; the ten biggest clones make up 9.1%. The V and J genes are TRBV6-6 and TRBJ2-7; D might be TRBD2 (6 bases). Input material: PBMCs or T cells enriched from blood (not recorded which). This clonotype was sampled from a woman in her forties or fifties with acute COVID-19. The CDR3 DNA follows: TGTGCCAGCAGCCCGGACTACTCCTACGAGCAGTACTTC. This translates into CASSPDYSYEQYF.